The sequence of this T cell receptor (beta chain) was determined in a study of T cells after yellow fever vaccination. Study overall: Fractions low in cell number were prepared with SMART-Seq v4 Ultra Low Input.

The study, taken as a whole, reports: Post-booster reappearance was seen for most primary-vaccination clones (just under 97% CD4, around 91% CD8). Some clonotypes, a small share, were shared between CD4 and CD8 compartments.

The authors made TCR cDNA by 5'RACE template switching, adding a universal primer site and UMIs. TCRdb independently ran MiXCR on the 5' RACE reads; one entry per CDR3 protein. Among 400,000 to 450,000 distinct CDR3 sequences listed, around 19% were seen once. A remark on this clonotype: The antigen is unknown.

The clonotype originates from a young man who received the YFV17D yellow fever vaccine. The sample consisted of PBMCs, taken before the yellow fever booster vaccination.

In nucleotides, the CDR3 is TGTGCCATCAGTGACACGACCAAGGCAACTAATGAAAAACTGTTTTTT. Translation: CAISDTTKATNEKLFF. This chain uses TRBV10-3 with TRBJ1-4; no reliable D call. This CDR3 has 16 residues. V shed 3 bases and J shed 0 bases, with 11 bases lying between them. The germline gives CDR1 ENHRY, CDR2 SYGVKD.